This T cell receptor beta chain was observed in a study of early T cells in non-severe SARS-CoV-2 infection. Study as a whole: The input, bulk RNA from unsorted whole blood, was sequenced, and chains were unpaired.

CDR3 size: 15 residues. CDR1 and CDR2 (germline): DFQATT, SNEGSKA (reference sequence). The V gene end was trimmed by 3 bases and the J gene end by 9 bases; junction bases not matched to a gene: 14. Each CDR3 protein gets one entry after TCRdb re-called the 5' RACE reads with MiXCR. Altogether about 49,000 distinct CDR3 sequences are present, roughly 12% being singletons, with the ten largest covering roughly a tenth. This TCR derives from an adult who was a healthcare worker with PCR-confirmed SARS-CoV-2 infection or an uninfected control (not recorded which). J is TRBJ2-1 and V is TRBV20-1; TRBD2 agrees at 7 bases. The source material was whole blood. This chain's CDR3 is CSASREAGVRGEQFF. Here the CDR3 DNA reads TGCAGTGCTAGCCGCGAGGCGGGAGTGCGGGGTGAGCAGTTCTTC.